This T cell receptor (beta chain) was recovered during a study of T cell responses to AZD1222 COVID-19 vaccine. CDR3 length: 16 amino acids. V lost 4 bases and J lost 2; bases outside the gene matches: 10. Per germline, CDR1 LGHNA and CDR2 YSLEER. Study results and caveats: There were repertoire samples only from the period after the peak T cell response. The study found Spike-specific TCR breadth and depth rose after two AZD1222 doses. The span of vaccine-associated CD4 TCRs extended across spike, with dominance at 160-218 and 743-854.

With respect to this clone: What it binds is unknown.

TCRdb keeps only in-frame clones here, not all; method: immunoSEQ multiplex PCR. The profile covers just under 150,000 clones, with 70% to 90% appearing a single time and under 5.5% taken by the ten largest. The rearrangement links TRBV4-3 to TRBJ2-7; 8 nucleotides match TRBD1. This receptor was taken from an adult who received the MenACWY meningococcal vaccine as a control. The input for sequencing was peripheral blood, taken 28 days after the second dose of the MenACWY control vaccine. CDR3 in amino acids: CASSRTTGVSTYEQYF. The CDR3 bases are TGCGCCAGCAGCCGGACGACAGGGGTCTCTACCTACGAGCAGTACTTC.